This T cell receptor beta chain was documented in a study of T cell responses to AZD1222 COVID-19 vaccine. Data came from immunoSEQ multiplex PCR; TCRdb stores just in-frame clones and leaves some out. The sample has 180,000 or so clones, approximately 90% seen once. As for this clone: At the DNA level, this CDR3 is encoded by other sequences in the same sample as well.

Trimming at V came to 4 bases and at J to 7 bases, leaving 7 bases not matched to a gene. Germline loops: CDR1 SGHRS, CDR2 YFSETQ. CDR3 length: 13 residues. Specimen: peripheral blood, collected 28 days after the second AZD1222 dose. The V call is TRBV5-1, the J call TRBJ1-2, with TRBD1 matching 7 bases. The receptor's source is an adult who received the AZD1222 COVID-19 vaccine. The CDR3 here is CASSRDRAGGYTF. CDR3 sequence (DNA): TGCGCCAGCAGCAGAGACAGGGCCGGTGGCTACACCTTC. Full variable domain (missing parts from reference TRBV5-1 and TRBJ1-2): KAGVTQTPRYLIKTRGQQVTLSCSPISGHRSVSWYQQTPGQGLQFLFEYFSETQRNKGNFPGRFSGRQFSNSRSEMNVSTLELGDSALYLCASSRDRAGGYTFGSGTRLTVV.